This T cell receptor beta chain was sequenced in a study of breast tumors, draining lymph nodes, adjacent tissues. MiXCR was run by TCRdb on the multiplex PCR reads, yielding one entry per CDR3 protein. The sample lists nearly 110,000 distinct CDR3 sequences, roughly 33% seen once, with approximately 5.4% in the top ten. This CDR3 region has 15 residues. Trimming cost V 4 bases and J 5 bases; bases outside gene matches: 9. Germline V gene sequence: CDR1 SGDLS, CDR2 YYNGEE. This clonotype has ten or more counts. What it binds is not known. Samples came from axillary lymph nodes draining the breast cancer. Study outcomes and limitations: Compared with lymph nodes, tumors were less diverse; compared with nontumor tissue, more. Data fit most tumor T cells coming from lymph node, expanding in tumor.

The chain carries TRBV9 and TRBJ2-1; TRBD2 agrees at 7 bases. Material: axillary lymph node tissue. The source of this sequence is a female donor with breast cancer. Some clones in this sample may be carry-over from other donors' samples. CDR3 sequence: CASSPSGIPHNEQFF. The CDR3, as DNA: TGTGCCAGCAGCCCAAGCGGGATTCCCCACAATGAGCAGTTCTTC.